This T cell receptor (beta chain) derives from a study of blood T cells in healthy people across ages. A remark on this clonotype: No antigen is known for it. Being one base from a much bigger clone, this may be a read error.

Study outcomes and limitations: As naive T cell percentage varied, TCR beta diversity correlated strongly with it.

The authors extracted at least 6 micrograms of total RNA per sample. This CDR3 is built from 14 residues. Trimming took 0 bases from V and 9 from J; bases not matched to a gene: 8. Germline CDR1 reads SGDLS; CDR2 reads YYNGEE. The second PCR ran about 6 to 12 cycles with a sample-barcoded 5' primer and J-beta primers. TCRdb re-called the 5' RACE reads with MiXCR, one entry per CDR3 protein. This table has 800,000 to 950,000 distinct CDR3 sequences, about 29% appearing once. The same sample was also studied in work on T cells of mothers and their children. That source notes: The overlap seen between related mothers and children slightly exceeded that of unrelated pairs, though not significantly.

Input material: blood. This chain uses TRBV9 with TRBJ2-7; TRBD1 aligns across 8 bases. This TCR was recovered from a woman aged 40 to 50 in good health. Here the CDR3 reads CASSVGDRGVGQYF. DNA for the CDR3: TGTGCCAGCAGCGTAGGCGACAGGGGAGTGGGGCAGTACTTC.